The 27 T cell receptor beta chains below come from one sample, sequenced in a study of T cell responses to AZD1222 COVID-19 vaccine. Method: immunoSEQ multiplex PCR; TCRdb's copy keeps in-frame clones and lacks some. The table records 80,000 to 85,000 clones, more than 85% of them present only once. The specimen was peripheral blood, collected 28 days after the second AZD1222 dose. Every receptor here comes from an adult who received the AZD1222 COVID-19 vaccine.

The rearrangement links TRBV10-3 to TRBJ2-7; D possibly corresponds to TRBD1 (5 bases). Trimming left V 9 bases short and J 3 bases short, with 15 bases between. The germline gives CDR1 ENHRY, CDR2 SYGVKD. This CDR3 is built from 13 residues. CDR3 loop: CAIQTQDFYEQYF. For the CDR3, the DNA is TGTGCCATACAGACACAGGATTTCTACGAGCAGTACTTC.

This chain links TRBV6-4 with TRBJ2-2; TRBD1 matches at 11 bases. Germline assignment: CDR1 MRHNA and CDR2 SNTAGT. The CDR3 covers 15 residues. Unmatched junction bases numbered 4, after V lost 6 bases and J lost 4 bases. DNA of the CDR3: TGTGCCAGCAGCAGGACAGGGGGCAGCACCGGGGAGCTGTTTTTT. Amino acids: CASSRTGGSTGELFF.

V is TRBV5-1 and J is TRBJ1-2; D perhaps matches TRBD1 (5 bases). Looked up from germline, CDR1 is SGHRS and CDR2 is YFSETQ. The ends were cut back, 0 bases at V and 13 bases at J, with 22 bases in the middle. This CDR3 spans 15 amino acids. CDR3 loop: CASSLEGFRERGVTF. As DNA, the CDR3 is TGCGCCAGCAGCTTGGAAGGTTTCAGGGAACGAGGAGTCACCTTC. The entire variable domain, with the rest obtained from reference TRBV5-1 and TRBJ1-2, is as follows: KAGVTQTPRYLIKTRGQQVTLSCSPISGHRSVSWYQQTPGQGLQFLFEYFSETQRNKGNFPGRFSGRQFSNSRSEMNVSTLELGDSALYLCASSLEGFRERGVTFGSGTRLTVV.

The CDR3 region has the DNA TGTGCCAGCAGTTACGGGGAGCGGGCTGAAGCTTTCTTT. Translating it yields CASSYGERAEAFF. This chain connects TRBV6-5 to TRBJ1-1; D is ambiguous. CDR1 is MNHEY and CDR2 is SVGAGI in the germline V gene. This CDR3 is built from 13 residues. V was shortened by 2 bases and J by 6 bases, with 10 bases between the two germline ends.

The CDR3 DNA follows: TGTGCCGGGACTCGCAGGCCCCAGTCCTACGAGCAGTACTTC. It is translated as CAGTRRPQSYEQYF. The chain recombines TRBV6-5 with TRBJ2-7; tentative D call: TRBD2 (6 bases). Germline V gene sequence: CDR1 MNHEY, CDR2 SVGAGI. The CDR3 has 14 residues. Trimming shortened V by 11 bases and J by 1 base, and 18 bases separated the two germline ends.

A word on this clone: The junction departs from germline at one end; a sequencing error may be responsible. This chain joins TRBV12-3 or TRBV12-4 and TRBJ2-7, with a weak D call TRBD2 (5 bases). This CDR3 comprises 11 residues. In nucleotides, the CDR3 is TGTGCCAGCAGTTTAGGCCGCGGGCTAGTGTTC. Translated: CASSLGRGLVF.

The CDR3 reads CASGLDSGEGLYEQYF. The CDR3 nucleotides are TGTGCCAGCGGCCTGGATTCGGGAGAAGGCCTTTACGAGCAGTACTTC. The V and J genes are TRBV9 and TRBJ2-7, with D possibly matching TRBD2 (6 bases). The V end was cut by 7 bases, the J end by 4 bases, with 24 bases between. Per the germline V gene, CDR1 is SGDLS and CDR2 is YYNGEE. The CDR3 contains 16 residues.

This clone was counted between two and nine times. The rearrangement joins TRBV5-5 to TRBJ2-7; the D gene is possibly TRBD1 (6 bases). CDR3 length: 15 residues. V was trimmed by 2 bases and J by 7 bases, leaving 19 bases between them. Germline values: CDR1 SGHKS, CDR2 YYEKEE (reference sequence). Here the CDR3 DNA reads TGTGCCAGCAGCTTATCCGGGACACCAAGGGGGGAGCAGTACTTC. Its protein product is CASSLSGTPRGEQYF.

The chain combines TRBV7-8 with TRBJ1-2; D may be TRBD1 (6 bases). The CDR3 consists of 14 residues. Trimming removed 5 bases from V and 2 bases from J, with 12 bases in between. Germline-derived CDR1 and CDR2 are SGHVS and FQNEAQ. CDR3 coding DNA: TGTGCCAGCAGCCTCGGGACATCCAACTATGGCTACACCTTC. Residues: CASSLGTSNYGYTF.

This clone was detected only once. The chain joins TRBV3-1 (or the pseudogene TRBV3-2) to TRBJ2-4; maybe TRBD2 (6 bases). V dropped 1 base and J dropped 1 base, with 8 bases sitting between them. The V gene's germline CDR1 is LGHDT and CDR2 YNNKEL (reference sequence). This CDR3 is 15 amino acids long. In DNA, the CDR3 is TGTGCCAGCAGCCAAGCGGGAGCGGCCAAAAACATTCAGTACTTC. Translation gives CASSQAGAAKNIQYF.

The J gene is TRBJ2-1, the V gene TRBV27; tentative D call: TRBD2 (6 bases). There are 15 residues in the CDR3. V gave up 3 bases and J gave up 5 bases, with 14 bases separating them. In germline, CDR1 is MNHEY, CDR2 SMNVEV (reference sequence). The CDR3 spells CASSLSRGLNNEQFF. In nucleotides, the CDR3 is TGTGCCAGCAGTTTGAGCCGGGGGTTGAACAATGAGCAGTTCTTC.

This clone turned up a few times. The chain employs TRBV19 and TRBJ2-1; tentatively, D is TRBD1 (6 bases). From germline, CDR1 is LNHDA and CDR2 SQIVND (reference sequence). The CDR3 has 16 residues. Deletions cut 7 bases from V and 0 bases from J, with 16 bases between. CDR3 nucleotide sequence: TGTGCCAGTACCCTCACCCGGACAGCCTCCTACAATGAGCAGTTCTTC. It yields the protein CASTLTRTASYNEQFF.

The chain uses TRBV30 and TRBJ2-7; maybe TRBD2 (5 bases). Trimming cost V 0 bases and J 0 bases, with 12 bases left between them. This CDR3 is 15 amino acids long. Germline V gene sequence: CDR1 GTSNPN, CDR2 SVGIG (reference sequence). CDR3 DNA sequence: TGTGCCTGGAGTGTAATAAGCGGACTCTCCTACGAGCAGTACTTC. It translates to CAWSVISGLSYEQYF.

V and J are TRBV3-1 (or the pseudogene TRBV3-2) and TRBJ2-7; a possible D gene is TRBD2 (5 bases). V was shortened by 1 base and J by 0 bases, with 13 bases between the two germline ends. CDR1 and CDR2 from the germline V gene are LGHDT and YNNKEL (reference sequence). The CDR3 contains 16 residues. The CDR3 DNA is TGTGCCAGCAGCCAAGCACTCCCGGGGATCTCCTACGAGCAGTACTTC. Its translation: CASSQALPGISYEQYF.

The V gene is TRBV7-2, the J gene TRBJ2-7; 8 nucleotides align to TRBD2. The V and J ends lost 5 bases and 0 bases, in that order; junction bases with no gene match: 3. The germline V gene encodes CDR1 SGHTA and CDR2 FQGNSA. There are 14 residues in the CDR3. This CDR3 is CASSREGLSYEQYF. The CDR3 nucleotides are TGTGCCAGCAGCCGGGAGGGCCTCTCCTACGAGCAGTACTTC.

CDR3 sequence reads: CASSYSDGGYEQYF. The CDR3 coding sequence is TGTGCCAGCAGTTACTCGGACGGAGGCTACGAGCAGTACTTC. The V call is TRBV6-2 or TRBV6-3, the J call TRBJ2-7, with a tentative D call TRBD2 (5 bases). Trimming left V 0 bases short and J 3 bases short, with 9 bases between. The CDR3 has 14 residues. Per the germline V gene, CDR1 is MNHEY and CDR2 is SVGEGT.

The rearrangement joins TRBV19 to TRBJ2-2; 12 positions match TRBD2. Trimming removed 6 bases from V and 1 base from J; junction bases left unmatched: 3. The CDR3 length is 16 residues. CDR1 LNHDA and CDR2 SQIVND come from the germline V gene (reference sequence). The CDR3 DNA is TGTGCCAGTAGAAGGACTAGCGGGGTGAACACCGGGGAGCTGTTTTTT. Residues: CASRRTSGVNTGELFF.

The chain carries TRBV5-4 and TRBJ2-3; TRBD2 aligns across 11 bases. Germline lookup yields CDR1 SGHNT and CDR2 YYREEE (reference sequence). The junction had 3 bases not matched to a gene; V was cut back by 5 bases and J by 1 base. The CDR3 runs 15 residues. CDR3 region: CASSPGLAGTDTQYF. CDR3 nucleotide sequence: TGTGCCAGCAGTCCGGGACTAGCGGGCACAGATACGCAGTATTTT. The variable domain in full, completed from reference TRBV5-4 and TRBJ2-3, reads ETGVTQSPTHLIKTRGQQVTLRCSSQSGHNTVSWYQQALGQGPQFIFQYYREEENGRGNFPPRFSGLQFPNYSSELNVNALELDDSALYLCASSPGLAGTDTQYFGPGTRLTVL.

The chain links TRBV5-1 to TRBJ2-3; 12 bases fit TRBD2. The V gene end was trimmed by 2 bases and the J gene end by 6 bases; junction bases not matched to a gene: 4. The length of the CDR3 is 15 residues. The germline V gene has CDR1 SGHRS and CDR2 YFSETQ. CDR3 in DNA: TGCGCCAGCAGCTTCGGTACTAGCGGGAGGGATACGCAGTATTTT. Encoded protein: CASSFGTSGRDTQYF. Using reference TRBV5-1 and TRBJ2-3 for the parts outside the CDR3, the full variable domain is KAGVTQTPRYLIKTRGQQVTLSCSPISGHRSVSWYQQTPGQGLQFLFEYFSETQRNKGNFPGRFSGRQFSNSRSEMNVSTLELGDSALYLCASSFGTSGRDTQYFGPGTRLTVL.

The chain employs TRBV11-3 and TRBJ2-1; 11 bases are shared with TRBD2. J was trimmed by 1 base and V by 5 bases; bases with no gene match: 4. Germline values: CDR1 SGHNT, CDR2 YENEEA. The CDR3 has 16 amino acids. The CDR3 loop reads CASSRLAGGSYNEQFF. The CDR3 DNA is TGTGCCAGCAGCCGCCTAGCGGGAGGTTCCTACAATGAGCAGTTCTTC. The full variable domain, with the rest looked up from reference TRBV11-3 and TRBJ2-1, is EAGVVQSPRYKIIEKKQPVAFWCNPISGHNTLYWYLQNLGQGPELLIRYENEEAVDDSQLPKDRFSAERLKGVDSTLKIQPAELGDSAVYLCASSRLAGGSYNEQFFGPGTRLTVL.

This clone was counted a few times. The chain links TRBV9 to TRBJ2-7; D is undetermined. Per germline, CDR1 SGDLS and CDR2 YYNGEE. V was cut by 2 bases and J by 3 bases, with 0 bases left in between. CDR3 length equals 10 residues. The CDR3 reads CASSVYEQYF. DNA for the CDR3: TGTGCCAGCAGCGTCTACGAGCAGTACTTC. The full variable domain, completed using reference TRBV9 and TRBJ2-7, is DSGVTQTPKHLITATGQRVTLRCSPRSGDLSVYWYQQSLDQGLQFLIQYYNGEERAKGNILERFSAQQFPDLHSELNLSSLELGDSALYFCASSVYEQYFGPGTRLTVT.

This chain links TRBV27 with TRBJ2-1; D perhaps matches TRBD2 (5 bases). This CDR3 comprises 17 residues. V was pared by 7 bases and J by 6 bases, with 25 bases between. The germline gives CDR1 MNHEY, CDR2 SMNVEV (reference sequence). CDR3 loop: CASNLPLRDRALNEQFF. The CDR3 region has the DNA TGTGCCAGCAACCTACCCCTGAGGGATAGAGCCCTCAATGAGCAGTTCTTC.

V and J are TRBV30 and TRBJ2-1, with 7 bases that match TRBD2. Germline V CDR1 and CDR2: GTSNPN, SVGIG (reference sequence). This CDR3 has 15 amino acids. V was pared by 0 bases and J by 2 bases, with 4 bases of the junction left unmatched. CDR3 sequence: CAWSVRAGTYNEQFF. CDR3 DNA: TGTGCCTGGAGTGTACGAGCGGGGACCTACAATGAGCAGTTCTTC.

Worth noting for this clone: This same CDR3 is encoded by further DNA sequences in the sample. The V call is TRBV30, the J call TRBJ1-5, with a tentative D call TRBD1 (5 bases). Trimming cost V 0 bases and J 3 bases, with 6 bases left between them. This CDR3 contains 13 residues. Germline V gene data show CDR1 as GTSNPN and CDR2 as SVGIG (reference sequence). CDR3 sequence reads: CAWSVTDNQPQHF. The CDR3 DNA follows: TGTGCCTGGAGTGTGACAGACAATCAGCCCCAGCATTTT. Full variable domain (rest looked up from reference TRBV30 and TRBJ1-5): SQTIHQWPATLVQPVGSPLSLECTVEGTSNPNLYWYRQAAGRGLQLLFYSVGIGQISSEVPQNLSASRPQDRQFILSSKKLLLSDSGFYLCAWSVTDNQPQHFGDGTRLSIL.

The genes are TRBV7-3 and TRBJ2-1, with 7 bases fitting TRBD1. The CDR3 has 15 amino acids. Germline assignment: CDR1 SGHTA and CDR2 FQGTGA. V was clipped by 5 bases and J by 0 bases; unmatched bases: 4. CDR3 protein: CASSRDSSSYNEQFF. The CDR3 coding sequence is TGTGCCAGCAGCCGGGACAGTAGCTCCTACAATGAGCAGTTCTTC.

This clone was seen a single time. The chain carries TRBV28 and TRBJ1-2; 11 positions match TRBD1. V shed 5 bases, J shed 8 bases, and the junction held 10 bases outside the gene matches. The CDR3 totals 15 residues. The V gene's germline CDR1 is MDHEN and CDR2 SYDVKM. The CDR3 coding sequence is TGTGCCAGCAGTATTGCCACCGGGACAGGGGGAGGCTACACCTTC. Its translation: CASSIATGTGGGYTF.

The chain couples TRBV9 to TRBJ1-4, with D unclear. CDR3 length: 16 amino acids. CDR1 is SGDLS and CDR2 is YYNGEE in the germline V gene. Trimming cost V 4 bases and J 0 bases, with 13 bases left between them. This chain's CDR3 is CASSRRKTTTNEKLFF. The CDR3, as DNA: TGTGCCAGCAGCCGTAGGAAGACAACAACTAATGAAAAACTGTTTTTT.